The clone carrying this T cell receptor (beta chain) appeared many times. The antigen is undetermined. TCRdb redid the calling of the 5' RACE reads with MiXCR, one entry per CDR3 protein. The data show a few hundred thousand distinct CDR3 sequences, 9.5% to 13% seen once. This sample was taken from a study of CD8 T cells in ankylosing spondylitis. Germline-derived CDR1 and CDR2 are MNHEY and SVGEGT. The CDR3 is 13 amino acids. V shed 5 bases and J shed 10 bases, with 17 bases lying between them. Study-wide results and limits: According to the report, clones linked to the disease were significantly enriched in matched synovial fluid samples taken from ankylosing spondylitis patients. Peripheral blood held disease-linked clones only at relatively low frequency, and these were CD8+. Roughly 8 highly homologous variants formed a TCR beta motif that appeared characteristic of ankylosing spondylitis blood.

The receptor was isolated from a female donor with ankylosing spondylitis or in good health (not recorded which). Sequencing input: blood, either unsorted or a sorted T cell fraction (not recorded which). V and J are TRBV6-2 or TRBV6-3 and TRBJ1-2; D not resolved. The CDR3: CASSRRTGIDYTF. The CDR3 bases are TGTGCCAGCAGTCGCCGGACGGGGATTGACTACACCTTC.